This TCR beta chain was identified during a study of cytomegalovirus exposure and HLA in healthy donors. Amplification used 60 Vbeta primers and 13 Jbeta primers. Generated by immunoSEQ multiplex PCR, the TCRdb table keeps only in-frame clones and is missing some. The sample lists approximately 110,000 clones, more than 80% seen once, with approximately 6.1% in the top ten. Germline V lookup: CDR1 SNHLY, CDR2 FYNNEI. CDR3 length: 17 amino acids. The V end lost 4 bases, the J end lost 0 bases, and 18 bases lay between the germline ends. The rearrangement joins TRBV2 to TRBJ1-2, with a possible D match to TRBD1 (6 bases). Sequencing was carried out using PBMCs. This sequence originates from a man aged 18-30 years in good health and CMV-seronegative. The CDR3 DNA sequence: TGTGCCAGCAGTGGGCCATCCGGGACACCTCCTAACTATGGCTACACCTTC. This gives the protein CASSGPSGTPPNYGYTF. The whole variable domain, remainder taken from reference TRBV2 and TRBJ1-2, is EPEVTQTPSHQVTQMGQEVILRCVPISNHLYFYWYRQILGQKVEFLVSFYNNEISEKSEIFDDQFSVERPDGSNFTLKIRSTKLEDSAMYFCASSGPSGTPPNYGYTFGSGTRLTVV.